This T cell receptor beta chain emerged from a study of T cell repertoires in cytomegalovirus infection. Of note for this clonotype: The target antigen is unknown.

MiXCR was run by TCRdb on the reads, yielding one entry per CDR3 protein. Altogether approximately 170,000 distinct CDR3 sequences are present, about an eighth being singletons, with the ten largest covering 25% to 30%. Study conclusions and caveats: HLA-C-restricted CMV-specific TCR beta clonotypes were dominant in the ex vivo response.

Germline CDR1 is SGHNT and CDR2 is YENEEA. V lost 3 bases to trimming and J lost 3 bases; unmatched junction nucleotides: 8. The CDR3 runs to 15 residues. Input material: PBMCs. This sequence joins TRBV11-3 and TRBJ2-7; 7 nucleotides match TRBD2. This clonotype was sampled from a human donor in good health (CMV status not recorded). Some clones in this sample may be carry-over from other donors' samples. Here the CDR3 reads CASSLEAGAFYEQYF. The DNA of the CDR3 is TGTGCCAGCAGCTTGGAGGCGGGAGCGTTCTACGAGCAGTACTTC.